These 5 T cell receptor beta chains share one sample of origin, sequenced in a study of blood T cell repertoires in COVID-19. The data were produced by immunoSEQ multiplex PCR, yet TCRdb's version contains in-frame clones alone and is incomplete. There are roughly 250,000 clones in the sample; 75% to 90% occur only once, and 3.7% lies in the top ten. Sequenced material: peripheral blood. These receptors were obtained from a woman aged 40 to 55 with acute or convalescent COVID-19.

In its sample, this clone was seen a few times. The same CDR3 also results from other DNA sequences found in this sample. This chain joins TRBV5-6 and TRBJ1-1; D gene unclear. V dropped 4 bases and J dropped 1 base, with 8 bases sitting between them. The germline CDR1 and CDR2 sequences are SGHDT and YYEEEE. The length of the CDR3 is 13 residues. CDR3 loop: CASSLGRNTEAFF. In DNA form, the CDR3 reads TGTGCCAGCAGCCTAGGGAGGAACACTGAAGCTTTCTTT.

This CDR3 is CASSSHSTYEQYV. The CDR3 DNA is TGTGCCAGCAGTTCCCACAGCACCTACGAGCAGTACGTC. The chain employs TRBV6-2 or TRBV6-3 and TRBJ2-7; D gene uncertain. This CDR3 contains 13 residues. Germline lookup yields CDR1 MNHEY and CDR2 SVGEGT. With 4 bases removed from V and 2 bases from J, the gap between germline ends came to 9 bases.

J is TRBJ2-5 and V is TRBV3-1 (or the pseudogene TRBV3-2); 8 positions agree with TRBD2. Germline V gene data show CDR1 as LGHDT and CDR2 as YNNKEL (reference sequence). Trimming cost V 2 bases and J 1 base; bases outside gene matches: 15. The CDR3 runs 19 residues. The DNA of the CDR3 is TGTGCCAGCAGCCAAAAGATCCCCTGGACTAGCCCCATCCAAGAGACCCAGTACTTC. This encodes CASSQKIPWTSPIQETQYF.

V gene TRBV6-6 combines with J gene TRBJ2-3; possibly TRBD2 for D (7 bases). The V gene's germline CDR1 is MNHNY and CDR2 SVGAGI (reference sequence). The CDR3 has 14 residues. Trimming stripped 5 bases from V and 5 bases from J, with 14 bases between. DNA of the CDR3: TGTGCCAGCAGTCTAGGGGGGGCCAGAGATACGCAGTATTTT. Amino acid sequence: CASSLGGARDTQYF.

The chain has TRBV3-1 (or the pseudogene TRBV3-2) and TRBJ2-3; TRBD2 agrees at 8 bases. Per germline, CDR1 LGHDT and CDR2 YNNKEL (reference sequence). The length of the CDR3 is 14 residues. V gave up 1 base and J gave up 6 bases; unmatched junction bases: 3. CDR3 in DNA: TGTGCCAGCAGCCAAGCGGAGCGGGGGGATACGCAGTATTTT. Residues: CASSQAERGDTQYF.